A selection of T cell receptor beta chains follows, all from one sample in a study of blood T cell repertoires in COVID-19. The method was immunoSEQ multiplex PCR; TCRdb's version includes in-frame clones alone and lacks a portion of them. Seen here are fewer than 250,000 clones, approximately 84% observed once, and the top ten hold around 7.3%. What was sequenced was peripheral blood. Every receptor here comes from a woman aged 45-59 years with active or convalescent COVID-19. The CDR3 runs from the conserved cysteine through the conserved F or W.

TRBJ2-1 TRBV4-1 CASSRSGGLYNEQFF
TRBJ2-3 TRBV14 CASSYRQSWDTQYF
TRBJ1-1 TRBV4-1 CASSQLTGSDTEAFF
TRBJ2-4 TRBV6-5 CASSREGKNIQYF
TRBJ2-7 TRBV28 CASSLGTKRPYEQYF
TRBJ1-1 TRBV27 CASSPVDRVPSEAFF
TRBJ2-2 TRBV19 CASMAKRGVTGELFF
TRBJ1-6 TRBV7-3 CASSLDRDSPLHF
TRBJ1-3 TRBV6-5 CASTKGQAGGNTIYF
TRBJ2-1 TRBV5-1 CASSSTGGAGNEQFF
TRBJ1-1 TRBV27 CASRGGGTSTEAFF
TRBJ1-4 TRBV7-9 CASSLGTGNEKLFF
TRBJ1-3 TRBV28 CATSYGGGSSGNTIYF
TRBJ2-2 TRBV5-1 CASSLRRGGPGELFF
TRBJ2-3 TRBV18 CASSRGDTDTQYF
TRBJ2-2 TRBV19 CASSSPAGANTGELFF
TRBJ2-7 TRBV6-6 CASSSRDRGYEQYF
TRBJ2-7 TRBV11-2 CASSQSSGVTYEQYF
TRBJ2-1 TRBV25-1 CASTPGTGAYNEQFF
TRBJ1-2 TRBV29-1 CSVVGSRDYGYTF
TRBJ1-1 TRBV6-5 CASSPRPGSYTEAFF
TRBJ1-1 TRBV30 CAWGVASEPYRSPRAFF
TRBJ2-1 TRBV5-4 CASSPSGSSYNEQFF
TRBJ2-1 TRBV7-2 CASSLGLTSGRRHNEQFF
TRBJ1-2 TRBV5-4 CASSLGQSNYGYTF
TRBJ1-6 TRBV28 CASRDRRTYNSPLHF
TRBJ2-2 TRBV4-1 CASSLRREKQENTGELFF
TRBJ2-1 TRBV7-6 CASSQGQSNYNEQFF
TRBJ1-2 TRBV24-1 CATSDVQAYGYTF
TRBJ1-2 TRBV2 CASKPGVNYGYTF
TRBJ2-3 TRBV29-1 CSAFPSGRSYTQYF
TRBJ1-2 TRBV19 CASSPGMADGYTF
TRBJ2-2 TRBV5-6 CASSFRGTGELFF
TRBJ2-3 TRBV30 CAWSVRVAGTPDTQYF
TRBJ1-2 TRBV7-6 CASSLARDYGYTF
TRBJ2-1 TRBV28 CASRLAGRDEQFF
TRBJ2-3 TRBV13 CASSLRLAGNTDTQYF
TRBJ2-2 TRBV5-1 CASSEGSVTGELFF